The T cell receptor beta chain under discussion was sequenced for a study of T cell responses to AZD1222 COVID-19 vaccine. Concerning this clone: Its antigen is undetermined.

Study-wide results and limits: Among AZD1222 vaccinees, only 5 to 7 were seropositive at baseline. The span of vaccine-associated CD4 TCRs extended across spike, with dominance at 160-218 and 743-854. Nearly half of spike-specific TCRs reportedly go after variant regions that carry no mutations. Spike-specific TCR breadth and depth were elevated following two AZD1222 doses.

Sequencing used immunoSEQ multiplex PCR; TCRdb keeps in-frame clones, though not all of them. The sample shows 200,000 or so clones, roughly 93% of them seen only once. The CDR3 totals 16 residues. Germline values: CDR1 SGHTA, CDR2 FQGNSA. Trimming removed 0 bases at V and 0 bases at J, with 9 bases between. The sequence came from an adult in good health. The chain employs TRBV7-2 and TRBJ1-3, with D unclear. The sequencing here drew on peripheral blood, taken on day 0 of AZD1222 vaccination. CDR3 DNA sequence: TGTGCCAGCAGCTTAGCGCTGGCGGACTCTGGAAACACCATATATTTT. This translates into CASSLALADSGNTIYF.